This TCR beta chain was sequenced during a study of shared clonotypes between healthy human individuals. The naive CD8 fraction comprised CD45RO-negative cells positively selected for CCR7 and excluded terminally differentiated effector memory CD45RA+ cells. Per the original data handling: As immunoSEQ supplied junction-only sequences (without quality scores), filtering differed. Clones were read by immunoSEQ multiplex PCR, and TCRdb kept only the in-frame ones, dropping some. The DNA was the basis for D and trimming; V, J and clone size are from that table. Found here are about 2,100,000 clones, about 93% of them singletons; the top ten hold 1.5% to 2%. Germline assignment: CDR1 SGHNT and CDR2 YYREEE (reference sequence). The CDR3 is 14 amino acids. Trimming stripped 0 bases from V and 5 bases from J, with 9 bases between.

Sample: naive CD8+ T cells from PBMCs. J is TRBJ2-1 and V is TRBV5-4; D might be TRBD2 (6 bases). The receptor comes from a man aged 18-30 years in good health. Some clones in this sample may be carry-over from other donors' samples. The CDR3 DNA reads TGTGCCAGCAGCTTGGGCAGGGAGGACAATGAGCAGTTCTTC. Amino acids: CASSLGREDNEQFF.